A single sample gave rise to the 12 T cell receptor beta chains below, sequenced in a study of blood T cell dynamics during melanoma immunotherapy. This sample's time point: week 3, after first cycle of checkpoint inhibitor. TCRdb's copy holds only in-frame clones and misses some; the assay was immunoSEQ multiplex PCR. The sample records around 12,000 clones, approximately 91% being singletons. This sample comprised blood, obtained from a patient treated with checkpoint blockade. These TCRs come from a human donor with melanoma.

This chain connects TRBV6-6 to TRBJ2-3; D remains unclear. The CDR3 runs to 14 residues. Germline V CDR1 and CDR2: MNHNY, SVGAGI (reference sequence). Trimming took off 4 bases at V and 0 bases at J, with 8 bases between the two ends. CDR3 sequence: CASSSISSTDTQYF. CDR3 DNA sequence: TGTGCCAGCAGTTCGATTAGTAGCACAGATACGCAGTATTTT.

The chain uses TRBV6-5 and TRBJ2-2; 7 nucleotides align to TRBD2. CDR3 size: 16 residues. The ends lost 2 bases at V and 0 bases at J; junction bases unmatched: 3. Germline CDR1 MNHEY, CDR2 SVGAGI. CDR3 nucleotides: TGTGCCAGCAGTTACCCAGCGGGAACGAACACCGGGGAGCTGTTTTTT. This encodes CASSYPAGTNTGELFF.

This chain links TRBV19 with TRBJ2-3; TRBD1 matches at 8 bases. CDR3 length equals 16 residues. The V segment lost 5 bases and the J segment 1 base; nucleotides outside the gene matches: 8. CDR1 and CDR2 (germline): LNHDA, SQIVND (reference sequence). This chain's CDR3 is CASSPQPGQGTDTQYF. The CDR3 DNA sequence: TGTGCCAGTAGTCCACAACCGGGACAGGGCACAGATACGCAGTATTTT.

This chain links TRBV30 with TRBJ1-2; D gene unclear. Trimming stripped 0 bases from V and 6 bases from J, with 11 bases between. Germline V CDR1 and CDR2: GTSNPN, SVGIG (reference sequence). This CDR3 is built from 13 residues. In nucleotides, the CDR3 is TGTGCCTGGAGTGTACACTGGACGAATGGCTACACCTTC. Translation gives CAWSVHWTNGYTF.

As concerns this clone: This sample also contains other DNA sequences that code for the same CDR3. The CDR3 DNA is TGCGCCAGCAGCTTACGTGAAGAGACCCAGTACTTC. This translates into CASSLREETQYF. V gene TRBV5-1 combines with J gene TRBJ2-5; D unclear. The CDR3 is made up of 12 amino acids. Trimming cost V 2 bases and J 3 bases, with 5 bases left between them. Per germline, CDR1 SGHRS and CDR2 YFSETQ.

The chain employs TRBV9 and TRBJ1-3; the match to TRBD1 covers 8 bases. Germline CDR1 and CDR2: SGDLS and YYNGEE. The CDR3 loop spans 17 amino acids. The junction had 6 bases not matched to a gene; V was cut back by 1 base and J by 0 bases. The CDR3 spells CASSVLGQAPSGNTIYF. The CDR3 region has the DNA TGTGCCAGCAGCGTATTGGGACAGGCGCCCTCTGGAAACACCATATATTTT.

CDR3 amino acids: CASSYKGYSNQPQHF. The CDR3 DNA sequence: TGTGCCAGCAGTTACAAGGGATATAGCAATCAGCCCCAGCATTTT. The chain has TRBV6-5 and TRBJ1-5, with unresolved D. CDR1 and CDR2 from the germline V gene are MNHEY and SVGAGI. V lost 2 bases, J lost 0 bases, and 8 bases lay in between. CDR3 size: 15 residues.

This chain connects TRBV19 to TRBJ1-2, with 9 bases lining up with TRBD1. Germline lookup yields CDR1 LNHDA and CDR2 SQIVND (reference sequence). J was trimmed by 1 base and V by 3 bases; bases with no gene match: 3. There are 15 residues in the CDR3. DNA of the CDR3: TGTGCCAGTAGTATCGGACAGGGGCTTAACTATGGCTACACCTTC. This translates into CASSIGQGLNYGYTF.

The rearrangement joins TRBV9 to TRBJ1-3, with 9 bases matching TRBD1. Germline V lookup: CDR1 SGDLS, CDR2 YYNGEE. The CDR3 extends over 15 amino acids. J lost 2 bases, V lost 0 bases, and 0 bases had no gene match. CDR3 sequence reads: CASSVGTGAGNTIYF. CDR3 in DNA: TGTGCCAGCAGCGTAGGGACAGGGGCTGGAAACACCATATATTTT.

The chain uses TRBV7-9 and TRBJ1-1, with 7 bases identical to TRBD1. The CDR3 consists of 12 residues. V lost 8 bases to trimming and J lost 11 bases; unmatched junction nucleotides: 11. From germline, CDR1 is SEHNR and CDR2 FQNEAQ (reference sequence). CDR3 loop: CASETGIMEAFF. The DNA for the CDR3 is TGTGCCAGCGAGACAGGGATTATGGAGGCTTTCTTT.

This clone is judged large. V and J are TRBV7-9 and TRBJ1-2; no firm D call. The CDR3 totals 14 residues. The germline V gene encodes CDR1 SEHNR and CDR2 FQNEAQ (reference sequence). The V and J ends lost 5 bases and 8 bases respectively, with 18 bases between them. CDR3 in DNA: TGTGCCAGCAGCCCCCACCGGACTGAGGAAGGCTACACCTTC. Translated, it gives CASSPHRTEEGYTF. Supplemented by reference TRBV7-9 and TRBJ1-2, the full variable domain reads DTGVSQNPRHKITKRGQNVTFRCDPISEHNRLYWYRQTLGQGPEFLTYFQNEAQLEKSRLLSDRFSAERPKGSFSTLEIQRTEQGDSAMYLCASSPHRTEEGYTFGSGTRLTVV.

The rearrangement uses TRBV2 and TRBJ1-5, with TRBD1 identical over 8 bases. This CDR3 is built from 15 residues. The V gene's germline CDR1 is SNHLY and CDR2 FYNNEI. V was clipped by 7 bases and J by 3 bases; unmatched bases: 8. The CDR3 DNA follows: TGTGCCAGCAAGCAGGACAGGGAGGTCAATCAGCCCCAGCATTTT. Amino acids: CASKQDREVNQPQHF.